This T cell receptor beta chain was profiled in a study of cytomegalovirus exposure and HLA in healthy donors. Study-wide findings and caveats: In a later analysis, at a false discovery rate of 0.05, 15,000 to 20,000 TCR beta sequences were associated with HLA alleles. It emerged from a later analysis that several of the most significant clusters appeared to be linked to common viral pathogens. Most of the TCR beta V segments (in an earlier analysis) were productive either about 90% or about 30% of the time. Accurate prediction of most subjects' HLA-A and HLA-B alleles from TCR beta sequences was reported.

13 Jbeta primers and 60 Vbeta primers were used for the PCR. Only in-frame clones appear in the TCRdb table, and some are missing; sequencing was by immunoSEQ multiplex PCR. The repertoire holds 100,000 to 150,000 clones, with around 74% as singletons. Germline CDR1 and CDR2: MNHNS and SASEGT. Trimming took 3 bases from V and 6 from J; bases not matched to a gene: 1. The CDR3 is 14 amino acids. To note about this clone: Its specificity is unknown.

The TCR was taken from a woman aged 50 to 60 in good health and CMV-seropositive. V gene TRBV6-1 combines with J gene TRBJ2-1; 11 bases line up with TRBD2. Input material: PBMCs. The chain's CDR3 is CASSDSGGANEQFF. CDR3 nucleotide sequence: TGTGCCAGCAGTGATAGCGGGGGGGCCAATGAGCAGTTCTTC.